Described below is a single T cell receptor beta chain sequence and its context. Its antigen is not identified. This entry belongs to a study of shared clonotypes between healthy human individuals. This CDR3 is built from 15 residues. Germline CDR1 SGHTA, CDR2 FQGTGA. J gave up 6 bases and V 8 bases, and 11 bases lay outside the gene matches. DNA at about 210 ng, around 30,000 T cell genomes, went into sorted-subset replicate PCRs. The method was immunoSEQ multiplex PCR; TCRdb's version includes in-frame clones alone and lacks a portion of them. This table holds about 2.1 million clones, around 95% found once. The naive CD8 subset, CD45RO-negative cells positively selected for CCR7, excluded terminally differentiated effector memory CD45RA+ cells. Every donor, a Caucasian adult, lived in Nashville, Tennessee. Whole-study results and caveats: Across subsets, estimated richness was generally greater for naive than for memory populations.

This sequence joins TRBV7-3 and TRBJ2-1; 9 bases fit TRBD2. Sequenced sample: naive CD8+ T cells from PBMCs. This receptor was identified in a man aged 18 to 30 in good health. Some clones in this sample may be carry-over from other donors' samples. CDR3 amino acids: CASSRGGRGVNEQFF. CDR3 in DNA: TGTGCCAGCTCACGGGGCGGGAGGGGTGTCAATGAGCAGTTCTTC.